A selection of T cell receptor beta chains follows, all from one sample in a study of shared clonotypes between healthy human individuals. Clones were read by immunoSEQ multiplex PCR, and TCRdb kept only the in-frame ones, dropping some. The sample contains under 600,000 clones, around 78% of which appear only once. Sequenced input: PBMCs. The source is a woman in her forties in good health. Some clones in this sample may be carry-over from other donors' samples. The CDR3 runs from the conserved cysteine through the conserved F or W. Fields, in order: clone size, J gene, V gene, D gene, CDR3 DNA, CDR3 protein. D genes are given only for firm matches. Clone size is stated in some rows and not others, as once, few, many or a class when expanded.

clone_size: many
j_call: TRBJ1-1
v_call: TRBV7-9
d_call: .
cdr3_nt: TGTGCCAGCAGCCGATCGACAGATGAAGCTTTCTTT
cdr3_aa: CASSRSTDEAFF

clone_size: .
j_call: TRBJ2-1
v_call: TRBV29-1
d_call: .
cdr3_nt: TGCAGCGTTGAGGGGCTAGCCAATGAGCAGTTCTTC
cdr3_aa: CSVEGLANEQFF

clone_size: .
j_call: TRBJ2-7
v_call: TRBV10-3
d_call: .
cdr3_nt: TGTGCCATCAGTGGAACAGGCTACGAGCAGTACTTC
cdr3_aa: CAISGTGYEQYF

clone_size: .
j_call: TRBJ2-1
v_call: TRBV7-9
d_call: TRBD2
cdr3_nt: TGTGCCAGCAGCCACGCCCCTAGCGGGAGTTCCTACAATGAGCAGTTCTTC
cdr3_aa: CASSHAPSGSSYNEQFF

clone_size: .
j_call: TRBJ1-5
v_call: TRBV19
d_call: .
cdr3_nt: TGTGCCAGTAGTATTTTGGGAAACCAGCCCCAGCATTTT
cdr3_aa: CASSILGNQPQHF

clone_size: .
j_call: TRBJ2-7
v_call: TRBV4-1
d_call: .
cdr3_nt: TGCGCCAGCAGCCAAGAAGGTGGCGAGACTTTCGAGCAGTACTTC
cdr3_aa: CASSQEGGETFEQYF

clone_size: many
j_call: TRBJ2-1
v_call: TRBV7-9
d_call: TRBD2
cdr3_nt: TGTGCCAGCAGCCTCCCCCTAGCGGGAGCCTACAATGAGCAGTTCTTC
cdr3_aa: CASSLPLAGAYNEQFF

clone_size: few
j_call: TRBJ2-3
v_call: TRBV19
d_call: TRBD2
cdr3_nt: TGTGCCAGTACCACAAGACTAGCGGGAGAAGGTGGTACGCAGTATTTT
cdr3_aa: CASTTRLAGEGGTQYF

clone_size: .
j_call: TRBJ1-4
v_call: TRBV6-1
d_call: TRBD1
cdr3_nt: TGTGCCAGCAGCCCCAGGGGACAGGGGGGTGAAAAACTGTTTTTT
cdr3_aa: CASSPRGQGGEKLFF

clone_size: .
j_call: TRBJ2-7
v_call: TRBV10-3
d_call: .
cdr3_nt: TGTGCCATCAGTGAAGGGATCGGGAGGGGGCCGAGGGACGAGCAGTACTTC
cdr3_aa: CAISEGIGRGPRDEQYF

clone_size: .
j_call: TRBJ2-1
v_call: TRBV7-7
d_call: TRBD1
cdr3_nt: TGTGCTAGCAGCTTTAGTGGGGACAGTGAGCAGTTCTTC
cdr3_aa: CASSFSGDSEQFF

clone_size: .
j_call: TRBJ2-2
v_call: TRBV30
d_call: TRBD2
cdr3_nt: TGTGCCTGGAGTGTACAACTAGCGGGAGCCGGGGAGCTGTTTTTT
cdr3_aa: CAWSVQLAGAGELFF

clone_size: .
j_call: TRBJ2-5
v_call: TRBV29-1
d_call: TRBD1
cdr3_nt: TGCAGCGTGGGACGGACAGGGACGGAGACCCAGTACTTC
cdr3_aa: CSVGRTGTETQYF

clone_size: .
j_call: TRBJ1-6
v_call: TRBV20-1
d_call: .
cdr3_nt: TGCAGTCCCGGGACCGCCGGGCCCCTCCACTTT
cdr3_aa: CSPGTAGPLHF

clone_size: .
j_call: TRBJ1-4
v_call: TRBV7-6
d_call: .
cdr3_nt: TGTGCCAGCAGCACCCGGGGCGTTTTAGGTGAAAAACTGTTTTTT
cdr3_aa: CASSTRGVLGEKLFF

clone_size: .
j_call: TRBJ2-1
v_call: TRBV19
d_call: .
cdr3_nt: TGTGCCAGTAGTTTGTCCTACAATGAGCAGTTCTTC
cdr3_aa: CASSLSYNEQFF

clone_size: few
j_call: TRBJ1-1
v_call: TRBV29-1
d_call: .
cdr3_nt: TGCAGCGTTCATCCAGGGACGGGCACTGAAGCTTTCTTT
cdr3_aa: CSVHPGTGTEAFF

clone_size: .
j_call: TRBJ2-5
v_call: TRBV7-7
d_call: .
cdr3_nt: TGTGCTAGCAGCTTAGGTCCCCTACCGCGCGAGACCCAGTACTTC
cdr3_aa: CASSLGPLPRETQYF

clone_size: .
j_call: TRBJ1-4
v_call: TRBV27
d_call: .
cdr3_nt: TGTGCCAGCCGGGACAATAATGAAAAACTGTTTTTT
cdr3_aa: CASRDNNEKLFF

clone_size: .
j_call: TRBJ1-1
v_call: TRBV27
d_call: .
cdr3_nt: TGTGCCAGCAGCAGGATAAAATGGTTCCTGAACACTGAAGCTTTCTTT
cdr3_aa: CASSRIKWFLNTEAFF

clone_size: .
j_call: TRBJ2-3
v_call: TRBV6-6
d_call: TRBD2
cdr3_nt: TGTGCCAGCAGTCAGCGGGAGAGGCAGTATTTT
cdr3_aa: CASSQRERQYF

clone_size: .
j_call: TRBJ1-2
v_call: TRBV5-1
d_call: .
cdr3_nt: TGCGCCAGCAGCGAACAAACGGGAAACTATGGCTACACCTTC
cdr3_aa: CASSEQTGNYGYTF

clone_size: .
j_call: TRBJ2-3
v_call: TRBV28
d_call: .
cdr3_nt: TGTGCCAGCAGCCCCATTTCGGGCACAGATACGCAGTATTTT
cdr3_aa: CASSPISGTDTQYF

clone_size: .
j_call: TRBJ2-2
v_call: TRBV10-3
d_call: TRBD1
cdr3_nt: TGTGCCATCAGACCCGACAGGGGCACCGGGGAGCTGTTTTTT
cdr3_aa: CAIRPDRGTGELFF

clone_size: .
j_call: TRBJ2-7
v_call: TRBV4-1
d_call: TRBD2
cdr3_nt: TGCGCCAGCAGCCAGGCCCGGGACGGGGGGACGCAGTACTTC
cdr3_aa: CASSQARDGGTQYF

clone_size: .
j_call: TRBJ1-2
v_call: TRBV25-1
d_call: TRBD1
cdr3_nt: TGTGCCAGCAGTAGGGACAGGGGTGACTACACCTTC
cdr3_aa: CASSRDRGDYTF

clone_size: few
j_call: TRBJ1-2
v_call: TRBV6-4
d_call: .
cdr3_nt: TGTGCCAGCAGCCCAGGGCCATCTAACTATGGCTACACCTTC
cdr3_aa: CASSPGPSNYGYTF

clone_size: few
j_call: TRBJ1-1
v_call: TRBV4-2
d_call: TRBD1
cdr3_nt: TGTGCCAGCAGCCTCCATGCGGGGACAGGGAACACTGAAGCTTTCTTT
cdr3_aa: CASSLHAGTGNTEAFF

clone_size: .
j_call: TRBJ2-5
v_call: TRBV28
d_call: .
cdr3_nt: TGTGCCAGCAGTTTGTGGATAGACCCGAAAGAGACCCAGTACTTC
cdr3_aa: CASSLWIDPKETQYF

clone_size: .
j_call: TRBJ1-6
v_call: TRBV30
d_call: .
cdr3_nt: TGTGCCCCCGGGTCGGCAGGGGTTCTTGAGGGATGTTCACCCCTCCACTTT
cdr3_aa: CAPGSAGVLEGCSPLHF

clone_size: .
j_call: TRBJ1-2
v_call: TRBV4-3
d_call: .
cdr3_nt: TGCGCCAGCAGCCAAGAACATCGGGTATCGGATTATGGCTACACCTTC
cdr3_aa: CASSQEHRVSDYGYTF

clone_size: .
j_call: TRBJ2-1
v_call: TRBV6-5
d_call: TRBD2
cdr3_nt: TGTGCCAGCAGTTCTAGCGGGAGGTCCTACAATGAGCAGTTCTTC
cdr3_aa: CASSSSGRSYNEQFF

clone_size: .
j_call: TRBJ2-1
v_call: TRBV11-2
d_call: .
cdr3_nt: TGTGCCAGCAGCTTAGTGGGGGGACCTGGCGATGAGCAGTTCTTC
cdr3_aa: CASSLVGGPGDEQFF

clone_size: .
j_call: TRBJ1-2
v_call: TRBV29-1
d_call: .
cdr3_nt: TGCAGCGTAGGACAGAGATCAGCTTATGGCTACACCTTC
cdr3_aa: CSVGQRSAYGYTF

clone_size: .
j_call: TRBJ2-2
v_call: TRBV10-1
d_call: .
cdr3_nt: TGCGCCAGCAGTGAGTTGGACGGAGCCGGGGAGCTGTTTTTT
cdr3_aa: CASSELDGAGELFF